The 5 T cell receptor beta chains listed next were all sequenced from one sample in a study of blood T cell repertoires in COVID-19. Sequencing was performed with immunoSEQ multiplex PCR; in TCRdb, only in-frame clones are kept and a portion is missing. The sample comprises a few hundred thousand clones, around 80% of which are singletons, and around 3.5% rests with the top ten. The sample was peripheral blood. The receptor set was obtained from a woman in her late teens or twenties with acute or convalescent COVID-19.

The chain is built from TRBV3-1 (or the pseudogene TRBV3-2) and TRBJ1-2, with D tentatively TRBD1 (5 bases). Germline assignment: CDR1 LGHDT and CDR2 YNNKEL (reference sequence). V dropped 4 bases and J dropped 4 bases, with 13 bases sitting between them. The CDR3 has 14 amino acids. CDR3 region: CASSPVLGVYGYTF. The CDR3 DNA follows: TGTGCCAGCAGCCCTGTGCTAGGGGTCTATGGCTACACCTTC.

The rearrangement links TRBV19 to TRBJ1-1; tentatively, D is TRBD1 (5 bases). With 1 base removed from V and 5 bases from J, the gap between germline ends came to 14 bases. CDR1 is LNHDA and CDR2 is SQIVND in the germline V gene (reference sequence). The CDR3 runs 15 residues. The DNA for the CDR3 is TGTGCCAGTAGTATAGCGGGGGGTTATTGGACTGAAGCTTTCTTT. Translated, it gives CASSIAGGYWTEAFF.

The CDR3 bases are TGCAGCGTCCTCGGGGGGACTAGCGGGAGGGTCTCCTACAATGAGCAGTTCTTC. Translation: CSVLGGTSGRVSYNEQFF. The chain joins TRBV29-1 to TRBJ2-1; 16 bases fit TRBD2. There are 18 residues in the CDR3. With V trimmed by 6 bases and J by 0 bases, 8 bases remained unmatched. Germline CDR1 SQVTM, CDR2 ANQGSEA.

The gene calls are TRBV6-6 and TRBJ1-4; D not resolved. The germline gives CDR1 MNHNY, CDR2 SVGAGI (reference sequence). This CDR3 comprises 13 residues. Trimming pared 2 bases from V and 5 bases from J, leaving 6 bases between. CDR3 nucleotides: TGTGCCAGCAGTTACCAGTCAAATGAAAAACTGTTTTTT. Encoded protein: CASSYQSNEKLFF.

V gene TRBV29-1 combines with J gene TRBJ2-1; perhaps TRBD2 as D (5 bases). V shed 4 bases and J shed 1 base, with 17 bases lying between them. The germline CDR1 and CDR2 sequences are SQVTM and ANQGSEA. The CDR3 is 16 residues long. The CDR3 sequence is CSVVRYDYGSYNEQFF. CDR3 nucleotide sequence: TGCAGCGTTGTCCGTTATGACTACGGTTCCTACAATGAGCAGTTCTTC.